Below are 10 T cell receptor beta chains sequenced from a single sample in a study of spatial heterogeneity in lung cancer. Points from the study as a whole: Tumor mutation count correlated with how many alpha and beta TCRs expanded intratumorally.

For these TCRs, the target antigens are not known. TCRdb re-called the 5' RACE reads through MiXCR, storing one row per CDR3 protein. This sample has around 10,000 distinct CDR3 sequences, with roughly 6.3% found just once. Time point here: sample taken at primary tumor resection. The specimen comprised lung tumor tissue, sampled at surgery. The receptors here all came from a male donor with early-stage non-small cell lung cancer.

A few counts support this clonotype. The gene calls are TRBV5-6 and TRBJ2-3; 11 positions agree with TRBD2. The V and J ends lost 0 bases and 4 bases, in that order; junction bases with no gene match: 4. The CDR3 length is 16 residues. The germline CDR1 and CDR2 sequences are SGHDT and YYEEEE. The CDR3, as DNA: TGTGCCAGCAGCTTGGGACTAGCGGGGCTGGCAGATACGCAGTATTTT. Translating gives CASSLGLAGLADTQYF. The full variable domain, rest sourced from reference TRBV5-6 and TRBJ2-3, is DAGVTQSPTHLIKTRGQQVTLRCSPKSGHDTVSWYQQALGQGPQFIFQYYEEEERQRGNFPDRFSGHQFPNYSSELNVNALLLGDSALYLCASSLGLAGLADTQYFGPGTRLTVL.

This clonotype was counted at least ten times. The CDR3 region has the DNA TGTGCCAGCAGCAGAGGGAGCAATCAGCCCCAGCATTTT. Translating it yields CASSRGSNQPQHF. The V gene is TRBV7-3, the J gene TRBJ1-5, with D hard to call. CDR1 is SGHTA, CDR2 FQGTGA, per germline. This CDR3 region has 13 residues. The V and J ends lost 5 bases and 1 base respectively, with 6 bases between them.

In its sample, this clonotype was seen many times. CDR3 sequence: CASSLMYEQYF. DNA for the CDR3: TGTGCCAGCAGCTTAATGTACGAGCAGTACTTC. The chain uses TRBV7-2 and TRBJ2-7, with D unclear. The CDR3 loop spans 11 amino acids. CDR1 is SGHTA and CDR2 is FQGNSA in the germline V gene. Trimming shortened V by 2 bases and J by 4 bases, and 3 bases separated the two germline ends.

This clonotype was counted between two and nine times. The genes are TRBV20-1 and TRBJ1-5; 10 bases are shared with TRBD1. Germline loops: CDR1 DFQATT, CDR2 SNEGSKA (reference sequence). The J segment lost 0 bases and the V segment lost 6 bases, leaving 11 bases of the junction unmatched. This CDR3 region has 17 residues. The CDR3 bases are TGCAGTGCCGTCCGGACAGGGGGTTTTGTTAGCAATCAGCCCCAGCATTTT. Its protein product is CSAVRTGGFVSNQPQHF.

In its sample, this clonotype was seen many times. The chain carries TRBV5-4 and TRBJ2-7; possibly TRBD1 for D (6 bases). The germline gives CDR1 SGHNT, CDR2 YYREEE (reference sequence). CDR3 length: 15 amino acids. The V and J ends lost 3 bases and 0 bases respectively, with 13 bases between them. The CDR3 sequence is CASSSPQGSSYEQYF. CDR3 bases: TGTGCCAGCAGCTCCCCACAGGGAAGCTCCTACGAGCAGTACTTC.

This clonotype ranks as medium-sized. The chain couples TRBV18 to TRBJ1-4; weak D call: TRBD1 (6 bases). This CDR3 spans 16 amino acids. Germline values: CDR1 KGHSH, CDR2 LQKENI. V shed 0 bases and J shed 4 bases, with 12 bases lying between them. The CDR3 here is CASSPPTRGGNEKLFF. The CDR3 region has the DNA TGTGCCAGCTCACCACCGACCAGGGGTGGTAATGAAAAACTGTTTTTT. The full variable domain, with the rest looked up from reference TRBV18 and TRBJ1-4, is NAGVMQNPRHLVRRRGQEARLRCSPMKGHSHVYWYRQLPEEGLKFMVYLQKENIIDESGMPKERFSAEFPKEGPSILRIQQVVRGDSAAYFCASSPPTRGGNEKLFFGSGTQLSVL.

This clonotype was seen more than once but under ten times. The chain links TRBV27 to TRBJ2-3; 9 nucleotides line up with TRBD2. The junction had 5 bases not matched to a gene; V was cut back by 5 bases and J by 2 bases. This CDR3 comprises 15 residues. The germline V gene encodes CDR1 MNHEY and CDR2 SMNVEV (reference sequence). The CDR3 sequence is CASSHSGGITDTQYF. In DNA, the CDR3 is TGTGCCAGCAGTCACAGCGGGGGGATCACAGATACGCAGTATTTT.

This clonotype showed up many times. This chain uses TRBV20-1 with TRBJ2-2; D is unresolved. The ends were cut back, 0 bases at V and 8 bases at J, with 7 bases in the middle. Germline assignment: CDR1 DFQATT and CDR2 SNEGSKA (reference sequence). The CDR3 spans 12 residues. The DNA for the CDR3 is TGCAGTGCTAGAGATACGGCTGGGGAGCTGTTTTTT. This codes for CSARDTAGELFF.

This clonotype was counted between two and nine times. This chain connects TRBV13 to TRBJ2-1, with 7 bases that match TRBD2. With V trimmed by 2 bases and J by 0 bases, 4 bases remained unmatched. This CDR3 contains 16 residues. Looked up from germline, CDR1 is PRHDT and CDR2 is FYEKMQ (reference sequence). The CDR3 DNA reads as TGTGCCAGCAGCTTAAATCCGGGGGGCTCCTACAATGAGCAGTTCTTC. Translated, it gives CASSLNPGGSYNEQFF.

This clonotype has ten or more counts. The chain has TRBV15 and TRBJ2-1; 9 bases match TRBD1. J lost 3 bases, V lost 0 bases, and 3 bases had no gene match. CDR1 and CDR2 from the germline V gene are LNHNV and YYDKDF (reference sequence). The CDR3 covers 16 residues. CDR3 bases: TGTGCCACCAGCAGAGATAAGGGACAGGGCTACAATGAGCAGTTCTTC. It is translated as CATSRDKGQGYNEQFF.